The clone carrying this T cell receptor beta chain was seen more than once but under ten times. Its specificity is unknown. This record comes from a study of human T cells and chemical hapten exposure. Whole-study context: Slight volume differences across pooled libraries mainly accounted for varying per-sample TCR yields.

Sample time point: pre-sensitization, week 0. Regarding treatment: therapeutic diphenylcyclopropenone sensitization with weekly scalp DPC. It was the library that attached unique molecular identifiers to individual cDNA molecules. TCRdb processed the RACE reads anew with MiXCR; each CDR3 protein has one entry. The sample includes 200,000 to 300,000 distinct CDR3 sequences, about 8.1% of them seen just once. General study findings and limits: There were significantly more large CDR3 similarity clusters among expanded TCRs than among controls. TCRs at high frequency, those above 1 in 1000, did not change with DPC sensitization.

The CDR3 contains 14 residues. In germline, CDR1 is MNHEY, CDR2 SVGEGT. V dropped 3 bases and J dropped 9 bases, with 15 bases sitting between them. The chain joins TRBV6-2 or TRBV6-3 to TRBJ1-5, with D perhaps matching TRBD1 (5 bases). The source was whole blood, collected in connection with sensitization to the hapten diphenylcyclopropenone (DPC). This receptor was identified in a woman aged 40 to 50 with alopecia areata. Some clones in this sample may be carry-over from other donors' samples. The CDR3 coding sequence is TGTGCCAGCAGTTATTTGACAGCGAACGGGCCCCAGCATTTT. Protein product: CASSYLTANGPQHF.